A selection of T cell receptor beta chains follows, all from one sample in a study of blood T cell repertoires in COVID-19. TCRdb's table, derived via immunoSEQ multiplex PCR, lists solely in-frame clones and lacks some. This table holds 40,000 to 60,000 clones, roughly 84% found once. Specimen: peripheral blood. The receptors derive from a man aged 50 or older with active COVID-19. Both conserved end residues are part of each CDR3. A D gene is named only where the DNA matches it firmly. The listing skips clone size in some rows; elsewhere it reads once, few, many or a size class.

size	D	V	J	DNA	CDR3
few	TRBD1	TRBV11-2	TRBJ2-5	TGTGCCAGCAGCTTGGGACCGACAGGGGAGACCCAGTACTTC	CASSLGPTGETQYF
.	TRBD1	TRBV2	TRBJ2-6	TGTGCCAGCAATACGCAGGGGGTGGGGGCCAACGTCCTGACTTTC	CASNTQGVGANVLTF
.	TRBD2	TRBV4-2	TRBJ2-2	TGTGCCAGCAGCCAAGATAGGTCCATAGGGCTAGCGGGGGGGATAACCGGGGAGCTGTTTTTT	CASSQDRSIGLAGGITGELFF
.	TRBD1	TRBV7-9	TRBJ2-7	TGTGCCAGCAGCTTCCTAGTGACAGGGTCCTACGAGCAGTACTTC	CASSFLVTGSYEQYF
.	.	TRBV5-4	TRBJ2-7	TGTGCCAGCAGCTTGGAAACAGGCCCCAGGTACTTC	CASSLETGPRYF
.	TRBD2	TRBV6-5	TRBJ2-5	TGTGCCACCGTGACTAGCGGCCAAGAGACCCAGTACTTC	CATVTSGQETQYF
once	.	TRBV6-6	TRBJ1-1	TGTGCCAGCAGTTACAGGGGGAACACTGAAGCTTTCTTT	CASSYRGNTEAFF
.	TRBD2	TRBV28	TRBJ2-7	TGTGCCAGCACCCCAATATACAGCGGGATTACCTACGAGCAGTACTTC	CASTPIYSGITYEQYF
.	.	TRBV11-2	TRBJ1-2	TGTGCCAGCAGCTTAGACACAAGGGGCTTCTATGGCTACACCTTC	CASSLDTRGFYGYTF
.	.	TRBV4-3	TRBJ2-5	TGCGCCAGCAGCCAAGATAGGCGGGAACCAGAGACCCAGTACTTC	CASSQDRREPETQYF
.	.	TRBV4-1	TRBJ2-7	TGCGCCAGCAGCCAAGAAGTCTCCGGGGGACGCTCCTACGAGCAGTACTTC	CASSQEVSGGRSYEQYF
.	TRBD1	TRBV28	TRBJ2-7	TGTGCCAGCAGTTTATTCCCGGACAGGGGGAAGCGGCAGTACTTC	CASSLFPDRGKRQYF
once	TRBD1	TRBV27	TRBJ2-2	TGTGCCAGCCGCCCAGGGGGGAACACCGGGGAGCTGTTTTTT	CASRPGGNTGELFF
.	.	TRBV28	TRBJ1-2	TGTGCCAGCAGTGAGGTTTACGGGTCTTCGGGCTATGGCTACACCTTC	CASSEVYGSSGYGYTF
.	TRBD2	TRBV7-2	TRBJ2-3	TGTGCCAGCAGCTCAGGACTAGCGGGGGGGAAAGTGGGACCAGATACGCAGTATTTT	CASSSGLAGGKVGPDTQYF
.	TRBD2	TRBV5-1	TRBJ2-5	TGCGCCAGCAGCTTTACTAGCGGGGAAGAGACCCAGTACTTC	CASSFTSGEETQYF
.	.	TRBV28	TRBJ2-7	TGTGCCAGCAGAAACAACTACGAGCAGTACTTC	CASRNNYEQYF
once	.	TRBV7-9	TRBJ2-2	TGTGCCAGCAGCTTCAGGGAGGCCAACACCGGGGAGCTGTTTTTT	CASSFREANTGELFF
.	TRBD1	TRBV25-1	TRBJ2-5	TGTGCCAGCAGGAGGACAGGGGCAGAGACCCAGTACTTC	CASRRTGAETQYF
.	.	TRBV7-2	TRBJ1-5	TGTGCCAGCACTCTCGGGGGCAATCAGCCCCAGCATTTT	CASTLGGNQPQHF
.	TRBD2	TRBV27	TRBJ2-3	TGTGCCAGCGAGAGGGCAGCGGGGGGCCCGGAAGATACGCAGTATTTT	CASERAAGGPEDTQYF
.	.	TRBV7-8	TRBJ1-1	TGTGCCAGCAGCTTAAGAGAACTGAACACTGAAGCTTTCTTT	CASSLRELNTEAFF
.	.	TRBV13	TRBJ1-3	TGTGCCAGCAGCTTAGGGGGACAAGTCTCTGGAAACACCATATATTTT	CASSLGGQVSGNTIYF
.	TRBD1	TRBV5-4	TRBJ2-2	TGTGCCAGCAGCCTGGGACAGGGCCCCACCGGGGAGCTGTTTTTT	CASSLGQGPTGELFF
.	TRBD1	TRBV18	TRBJ1-1	TGTGCCAGCTCACCAAGGACAGGCAACACTGAAGCTTTCTTT	CASSPRTGNTEAFF
.	.	TRBV3-1/TRBV3-2	TRBJ2-3	TGTGCCAGCAGCCCGGACTATACTAGCACAGATACGCAGTATTTT	CASSPDYTSTDTQYF
.	TRBD1	TRBV4-1	TRBJ2-2	TGCGCCAGCAGCCAAGATTGGGACAGCTGGACCGGGGAGCTGTTTTTT	CASSQDWDSWTGELFF
.	TRBD2	TRBV9	TRBJ2-1	TGTGCCACCTCAGCGTGGAGTAGCGGGGGAGTGGGTGAGCAGTTCTTC	CATSAWSSGGVGEQFF
.	.	TRBV15	TRBJ1-5	TGTGCCACCAGCAGAGATGTGGCAGGGGATCAGCCCCAGCATTTT	CATSRDVAGDQPQHF
.	.	TRBV11-2	TRBJ2-5	TGTGCCAGCAGCCCGAGTCTGACCCAGTACTTC	CASSPSLTQYF
.	TRBD1	TRBV19	TRBJ1-2	TGTGCCAGTAGTAAGGGGACAGTTCTCTATGGCTACACCTTC	CASSKGTVLYGYTF
.	TRBD1	TRBV2	TRBJ1-3	TGTGCCAGCCGTGACAGGGCGGGAGGTGGAAACACCATATATTTT	CASRDRAGGGNTIYF
.	.	TRBV12-3/TRBV12-4	TRBJ2-7	TGTGCCAGCGGGCAGGGTAATTCTTACGAGCAGTACTTC	CASGQGNSYEQYF
once	.	TRBV7-9	TRBJ2-6	TGTGCCAGCAGTCCGGGGGTCACCGGGGCCAACGTCCTGACTTTC	CASSPGVTGANVLTF
.	TRBD2	TRBV5-6	TRBJ2-3	TGTGCCAGCAGCTTGACCGGGACTAGCTTGGATACGCAGTATTTT	CASSLTGTSLDTQYF
.	.	TRBV7-2	TRBJ2-1	TGTGCCAGCAGCTTGGAGGGGCCGGCATACAATGAGCAGTTCTTC	CASSLEGPAYNEQFF
.	.	TRBV18	TRBJ2-1	TGTGCCAGCTCTCGATACCGGGTCTCCTACAATGAGCAGTTCTTC	CASSRYRVSYNEQFF
.	.	TRBV5-6	TRBJ2-4	TGTGCCAGCAGCTCCCCAGGGAATCTAGCCAAAAACATTCAGTACTTC	CASSSPGNLAKNIQYF
.	.	TRBV6-5	TRBJ2-3	TGTGCCAGCAGAGCCCCGGGCACAGATACGCAGTATTTT	CASRAPGTDTQYF
.	TRBD2	TRBV9	TRBJ2-3	TGTGCCAGCAGCGTGCAACTCCTAGCGGGGGAAACGGATACGCAGTATTTT	CASSVQLLAGETDTQYF
few	.	TRBV6-5	TRBJ2-7	TGTGCCAGCAGTTACGCTGTAGGAGGGGAGCAGTACTTC	CASSYAVGGEQYF
.	.	TRBV6-5	TRBJ2-5	TGTGCCAGCAGTTACGGCGGGACCCAGTACTTC	CASSYGGTQYF